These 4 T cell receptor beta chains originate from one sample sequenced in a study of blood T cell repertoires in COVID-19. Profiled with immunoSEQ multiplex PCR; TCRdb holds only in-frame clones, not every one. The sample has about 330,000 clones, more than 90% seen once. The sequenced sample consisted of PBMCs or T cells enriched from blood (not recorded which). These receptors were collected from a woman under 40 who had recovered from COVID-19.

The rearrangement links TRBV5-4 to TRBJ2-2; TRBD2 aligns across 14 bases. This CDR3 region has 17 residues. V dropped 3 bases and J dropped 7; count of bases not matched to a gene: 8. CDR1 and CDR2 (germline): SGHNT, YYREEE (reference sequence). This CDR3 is CASSSGTSGSRGGELFF. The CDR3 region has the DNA TGTGCCAGCAGCTCCGGGACTAGCGGGAGCAGGGGCGGGGAGCTGTTTTTT.

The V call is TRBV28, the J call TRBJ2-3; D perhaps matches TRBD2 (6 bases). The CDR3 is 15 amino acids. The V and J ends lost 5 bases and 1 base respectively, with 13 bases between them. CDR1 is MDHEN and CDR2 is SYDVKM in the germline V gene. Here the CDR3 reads CASSVGLTGTDTQYF. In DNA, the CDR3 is TGTGCCAGCAGTGTGGGACTGACCGGCACAGATACGCAGTATTTT.

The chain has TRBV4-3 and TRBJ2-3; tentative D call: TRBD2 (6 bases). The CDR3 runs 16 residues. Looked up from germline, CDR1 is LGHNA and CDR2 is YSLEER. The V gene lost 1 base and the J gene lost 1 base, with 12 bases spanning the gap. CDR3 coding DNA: TGCGCCAGCAGCCAAGGGGGCGGGGCTGGCACAGATACGCAGTATTTT. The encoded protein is CASSQGGGAGTDTQYF.

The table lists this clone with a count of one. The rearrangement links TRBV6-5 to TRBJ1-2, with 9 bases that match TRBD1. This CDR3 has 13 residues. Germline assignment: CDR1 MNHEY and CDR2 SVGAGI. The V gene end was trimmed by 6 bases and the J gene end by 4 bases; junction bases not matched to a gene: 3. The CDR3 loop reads CASSGTGPYGYTF. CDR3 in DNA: TGTGCCAGCAGCGGGACAGGGCCCTATGGCTACACCTTC.